Listed below are T cell receptor beta chains from one sample, sequenced in a study of vaccination and CD4 T cells after COVID-19. No antigen is known for these receptors. MiXCR, applied by TCRdb to the PCR reads, yields one record per CDR3 protein. The sample holds about 6,900 distinct CDR3 sequences, roughly 25% seen once. Sequencing was performed on CD4+ T cells from blood, cultured in vitro. These receptors came from a human donor in good health. Each CDR3 is given with its conserved first and last residue.

v_call cdr3_aa
TRBV7-9 CASSLTPGQMNTEAFF
TRBV28 CASSLKRGPPPNSPLHF
TRBV12-3/TRBV12-4 CASSSQYEQYF
TRBV2 CASRSSGTGRNSPLHF
TRBV12-3/TRBV12-4 CASSLNRDDEQYF
TRBV10-3 CAISAEYEQYF
TRBV20-1 CSAMDRGDSPLHF
TRBV12-3/TRBV12-4 CASTAVPAHSPLHF
TRBV12-3/TRBV12-4 CASSFSSGRETQYF
TRBV19 CASSHQGDTEAFF
TRBV6-1 CASSPIQLAGVHEQFF
TRBV6-5 CASSSMTGSYEQYF
TRBV5-6 CASSLLGDSGNQPQHF
TRBV28 CASSLHLGTGAISYEQYF
TRBV6-1 CASSELPQGKALSPLHF
TRBV30 CAWSTTKYGYTF
TRBV20-1 CSASRGAGADTQYF
TRBV19 CASSIREGGGYTF
TRBV29-1 CSPRKYEQYF
TRBV7-7 CASSLLAGVETQYF
TRBV20-1 CSAFRDGYTF
TRBV19 CASGTALNTEAFF
TRBV5-1 CASRLTLVGGELFF
TRBV12-3/TRBV12-4 CASSKRQGEDEQYF
TRBV18 CASSRGSQSNQPQHF
TRBV20-1 CSPKGAGTNKIPSYEQYF
TRBV15 CATSRDFIQPQHF
TRBV9 CASSVEFAPYGYTF
TRBV2 CASRGEGTDTQYF
TRBV7-6 CASSPGPNYEQYF
TRBV6-5 CAAVLGTGSYEQYF
TRBV6-5 CASSYRRSSVANVLTF